This TCR beta chain is from a study of PD-1 and CTLA-4 blockade in melanoma. Generated by immunoSEQ multiplex PCR, the TCRdb table keeps only in-frame clones and is missing some. The sample lists tens of thousands of clones; roughly nine tenths were seen once. The V gene's germline CDR1 is SGHVS and CDR2 FQNEAQ. Trimming took 3 bases from V and 6 from J, leaving 22 bases between them. This CDR3 region has 17 residues. The gene calls are TRBV7-8 and TRBJ2-3; TRBD2 might be the D (6 bases). The starting material was CD8+ T cells from peripheral blood, obtained before anti-PD-1 treatment. This receptor was obtained from a human donor with melanoma. CDR3 coding DNA: TGTGCCAGCAGCTTTGCCCGTCTAGCGCCGGAGGCCGATACGCAGTATTTT. It codes for CASSFARLAPEADTQYF.